One and the same sample provided the 5 T cell receptor beta chains below, sequenced in a study of blood T cell repertoires in COVID-19. Repertoires were generated with immunoSEQ multiplex PCR, while TCRdb's copy carries only in-frame clones and drops some. The table includes about 140,000 clones, 84% detected once. Sequenced sample: peripheral blood. These receptors all come from a man in his thirties or forties with COVID-19, enrolled during active disease.

The chain links TRBV7-2 to TRBJ2-7; the match to TRBD2 covers 11 bases. J was trimmed by 0 bases and V by 3 bases; bases with no gene match: 4. This CDR3 is 16 amino acids long. Germline lookup yields CDR1 SGHTA and CDR2 FQGNSA. The CDR3 protein is CASSFSSGGSSYEQYF. CDR3 in DNA: TGTGCCAGCAGCTTTTCTAGCGGGGGGAGCTCCTACGAGCAGTACTTC. Variable domain in full (rest from reference TRBV7-2 and TRBJ2-7): GAGVSQSPSNKVTEKGKDVELRCDPISGHTALYWYRQSLGQGLEFLIYFQGNSAPDKSGLPSDRFSAERTGGSVSTLTIQRTQQEDSAVYLCASSFSSGGSSYEQYFGPGTRLTVT.

The chain carries TRBV28 and TRBJ2-5, with 7 bases lining up with TRBD1. V was clipped by 4 bases and J by 7 bases; unmatched bases: 12. Germline assignment: CDR1 MDHEN and CDR2 SYDVKM. The CDR3 has 15 residues. The chain's CDR3 is CASSSYAGQAWTQYF. In nucleotides, the CDR3 is TGTGCCAGCAGTTCCTATGCTGGACAGGCCTGGACCCAGTACTTC.

The gene calls are TRBV6-5 and TRBJ1-1, with 9 positions matching TRBD1. The ends lost 4 bases at V and 4 bases at J; junction bases unmatched: 7. The CDR3 has 15 residues. Per germline, CDR1 MNHEY and CDR2 SVGAGI. In nucleotides, the CDR3 is TGTGCCAGCAGTTTGCGGGACAGGGTGGGCACTGAAGCTTTCTTT. Protein sequence: CASSLRDRVGTEAFF.

The chain uses TRBV29-1 and TRBJ1-2; the D gene is possibly TRBD1 (6 bases). The CDR3 runs 11 residues. The germline V gene has CDR1 SQVTM and CDR2 ANQGSEA. Trimming shortened V by 4 bases and J by 8 bases, and 11 bases separated the two germline ends. The CDR3 region is CSVGQRGGYTF. DNA for the CDR3: TGCAGCGTTGGCCAGAGGGGGGGCTACACCTTC.

CDR3 DNA: TGTGCCAGCAGTTTGGGCCAGCCCCAGCATTTT. Amino acid sequence: CASSLGQPQHF. This chain uses TRBV28 with TRBJ1-5; D gene ambiguous. V lost 3 bases to trimming and J lost 7 bases, with 4 bases between them. Germline values: CDR1 MDHEN, CDR2 SYDVKM. The CDR3 loop spans 11 amino acids.